This TCR beta chain was obtained from a study of early T cells in non-severe SARS-CoV-2 infection. Study in general: Chains from this unsorted whole-blood bulk RNA could not be paired. The study's findings and limits: Anti-spike CD8 specificities were favored by VDJdb matching, whose results missed private and CD4 specificities.

Individually, cDNA molecules had unique molecular identifiers attached to them. TCRdb independently ran MiXCR on the 5' RACE reads; one entry per CDR3 protein. The sample has about 56,000 distinct CDR3 sequences; roughly an eighth are singletons. Comment on this clonotype: The antigen remains undetermined.

The CDR3 runs to 15 residues. Looked up from germline, CDR1 is LGHDT and CDR2 is YNNKEL (reference sequence). Trimming stripped 2 bases from V and 6 bases from J, with 16 bases between. The sequence was obtained from an adult who was a healthcare worker with PCR-confirmed SARS-CoV-2 infection or an uninfected control (not recorded which). The specimen sequenced was whole blood. The chain has TRBV3-1 and TRBJ2-5; possible D gene TRBD2, 7 bases. The DNA for the CDR3 is TGTGCCAGCAGCCAATCCGGGGGGCGTAAAAAGACCCAGTACTTC. This translates into CASSQSGGRKKTQYF.